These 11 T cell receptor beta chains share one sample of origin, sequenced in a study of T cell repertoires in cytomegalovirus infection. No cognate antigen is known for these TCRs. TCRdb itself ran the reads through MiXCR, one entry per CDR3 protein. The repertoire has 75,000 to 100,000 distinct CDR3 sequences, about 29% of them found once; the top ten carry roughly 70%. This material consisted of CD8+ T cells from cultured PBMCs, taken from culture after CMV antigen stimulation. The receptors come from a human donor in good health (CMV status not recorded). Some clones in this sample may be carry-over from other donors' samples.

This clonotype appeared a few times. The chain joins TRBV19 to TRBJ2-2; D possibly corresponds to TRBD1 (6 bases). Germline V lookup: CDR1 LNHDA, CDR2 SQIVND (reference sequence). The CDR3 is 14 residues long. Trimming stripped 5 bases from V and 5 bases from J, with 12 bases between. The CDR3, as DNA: TGTGCCAGTAGTCCCCGAACAGGGACCGGGGAGCTGTTTTTT. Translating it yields CASSPRTGTGELFF.

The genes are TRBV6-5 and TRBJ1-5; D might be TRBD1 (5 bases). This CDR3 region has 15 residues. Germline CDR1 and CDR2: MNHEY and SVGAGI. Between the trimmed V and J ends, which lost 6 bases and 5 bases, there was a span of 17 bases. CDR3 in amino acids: CASSEGGGWDQPQHF. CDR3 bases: TGTGCCAGCAGCGAAGGTGGGGGTTGGGATCAGCCCCAGCATTTT.

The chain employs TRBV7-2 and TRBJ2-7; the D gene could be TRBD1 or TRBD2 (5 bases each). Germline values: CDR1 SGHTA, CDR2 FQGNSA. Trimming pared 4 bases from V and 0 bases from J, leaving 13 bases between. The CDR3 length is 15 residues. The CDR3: CASSSTARGSYEQYF. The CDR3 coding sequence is TGTGCCAGCAGCTCGACTGCGAGGGGCTCCTACGAGCAGTACTTC.

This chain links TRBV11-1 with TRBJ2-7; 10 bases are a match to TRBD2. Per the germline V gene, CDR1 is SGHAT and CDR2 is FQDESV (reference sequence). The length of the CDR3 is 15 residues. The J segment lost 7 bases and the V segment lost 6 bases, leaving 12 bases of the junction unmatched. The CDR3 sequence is CASSPTSGVTLEQYF. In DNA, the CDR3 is TGTGCCAGCAGTCCTACTAGCGGGGTGACTCTGGAGCAGTACTTC.

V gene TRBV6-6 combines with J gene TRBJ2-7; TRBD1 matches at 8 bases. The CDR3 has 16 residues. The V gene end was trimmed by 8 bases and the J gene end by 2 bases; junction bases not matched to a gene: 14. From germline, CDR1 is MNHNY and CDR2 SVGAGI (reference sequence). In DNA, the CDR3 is TGTGCCAGCGGCCAGACAGGGGTAGTTAACCCCTACGAGCAGTACTTC. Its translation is CASGQTGVVNPYEQYF.

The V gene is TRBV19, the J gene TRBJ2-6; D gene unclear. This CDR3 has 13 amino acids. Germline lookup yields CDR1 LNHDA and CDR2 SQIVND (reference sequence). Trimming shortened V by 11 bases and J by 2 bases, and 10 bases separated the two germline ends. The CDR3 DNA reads TGTGCCTCCGACTGGGCTGGGGCCAACGTCCTGACTTTC. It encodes CASDWAGANVLTF.

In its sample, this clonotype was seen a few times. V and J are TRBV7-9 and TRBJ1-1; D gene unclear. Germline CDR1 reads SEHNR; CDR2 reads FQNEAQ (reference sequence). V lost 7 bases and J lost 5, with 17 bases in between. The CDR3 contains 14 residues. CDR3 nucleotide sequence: TGTGCCAGCACCCTCCCTCCGGGTGGGACTGAAGCTTTCTTT. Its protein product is CASTLPPGGTEAFF.

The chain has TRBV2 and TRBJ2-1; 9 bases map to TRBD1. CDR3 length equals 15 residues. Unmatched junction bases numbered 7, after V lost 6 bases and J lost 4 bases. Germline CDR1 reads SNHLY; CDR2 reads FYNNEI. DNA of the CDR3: TGTGCCAGCAGAGTGGGACAGGGAGAATACAATGAGCAGTTCTTC. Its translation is CASRVGQGEYNEQFF.

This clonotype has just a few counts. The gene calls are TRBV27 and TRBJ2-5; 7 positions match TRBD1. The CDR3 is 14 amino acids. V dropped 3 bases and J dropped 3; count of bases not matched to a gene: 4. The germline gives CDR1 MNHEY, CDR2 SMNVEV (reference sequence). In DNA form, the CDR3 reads TGTGCCAGCAGTTTCGGGACAGCCGAAGAGACCCAGTACTTC. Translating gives CASSFGTAEETQYF.

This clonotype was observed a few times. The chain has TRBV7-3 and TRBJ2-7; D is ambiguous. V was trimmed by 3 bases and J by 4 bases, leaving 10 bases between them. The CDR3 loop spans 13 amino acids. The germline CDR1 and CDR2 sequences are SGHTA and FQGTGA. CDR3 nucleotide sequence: TGTGCCAGCAGCTTGGGTTTTTTGTACGAGCAGTACTTC. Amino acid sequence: CASSLGFLYEQYF.

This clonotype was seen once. DNA of the CDR3: TGTGCCAGCGAGGGCACTGGAAACACCATATATTTT. Translation: CASEGTGNTIYF. The rearrangement uses TRBV7-6 and TRBJ1-3, with D uncertain. This CDR3 is 12 amino acids long. Germline CDR1 is SGHVS and CDR2 is FNYEAQ. The ends were cut back, 8 bases at V and 2 bases at J, with 7 bases in the middle.